This TCR beta chain was observed in a study of blood T cell repertoires in COVID-19. J gave up 7 bases and V 3 bases, and 9 bases lay outside the gene matches. CDR1 and CDR2 (germline): SGHNT, YYREEE (reference sequence). This CDR3 region has 15 residues. The table lists this clone with a few counts. The method was immunoSEQ multiplex PCR; TCRdb's version includes in-frame clones alone and lacks a portion of them. The sample lists roughly 200,000 clones, around 85% occurring once. This sequence was found in a woman between 50 and 59 years old in a cohort exposed to, infected with or recovered from COVID-19 (not recorded which). Sequencing input: PBMCs or T cells enriched from blood (not recorded which). The gene calls are TRBV5-4 and TRBJ1-2; 10 bases align to TRBD1. The CDR3 DNA sequence: TGTGCCAGCAGCTATACCGGGACAGGGGCTGGTGGCTACACCTTC. Amino acid sequence: CASSYTGTGAGGYTF. Full variable domain (outside the CDR3, taken from reference TRBV5-4 and TRBJ1-2): ETGVTQSPTHLIKTRGQQVTLRCSSQSGHNTVSWYQQALGQGPQFIFQYYREEENGRGNFPPRFSGLQFPNYSSELNVNALELDDSALYLCASSYTGTGAGGYTFGSGTRLTVV.